This T cell receptor beta chain was profiled in a study of human T cells and chemical hapten exposure. This clonotype has a handful of counts. Trimming removed 1 base at V and 4 bases at J, with 10 bases between. This CDR3 has 14 amino acids. Germline CDR1 and CDR2: LGHNA and YSLEER. Time point of the sample: pre-sensitization, week 0. Treatment meaning: therapeutic diphenylcyclopropenone sensitization with weekly scalp DPC. Each CDR3 protein is one row after TCRdb ran MiXCR on the RACE reads. The table shows around 200,000 distinct CDR3 sequences, with more than 25% occurring only once. This sample comprised whole blood, obtained in connection with sensitization to the hapten diphenylcyclopropenone (DPC). The receptor comes from a woman in her twenties or thirties with alopecia areata. Some clones in this sample may be carry-over from other donors' samples. The chain has TRBV4-3 and TRBJ1-1; no reliable D call. This chain's CDR3 is CASSQGRRTTEAFF. The CDR3 DNA follows: TGCGCCAGCAGCCAAGGCAGGCGGACCACTGAAGCTTTCTTT.